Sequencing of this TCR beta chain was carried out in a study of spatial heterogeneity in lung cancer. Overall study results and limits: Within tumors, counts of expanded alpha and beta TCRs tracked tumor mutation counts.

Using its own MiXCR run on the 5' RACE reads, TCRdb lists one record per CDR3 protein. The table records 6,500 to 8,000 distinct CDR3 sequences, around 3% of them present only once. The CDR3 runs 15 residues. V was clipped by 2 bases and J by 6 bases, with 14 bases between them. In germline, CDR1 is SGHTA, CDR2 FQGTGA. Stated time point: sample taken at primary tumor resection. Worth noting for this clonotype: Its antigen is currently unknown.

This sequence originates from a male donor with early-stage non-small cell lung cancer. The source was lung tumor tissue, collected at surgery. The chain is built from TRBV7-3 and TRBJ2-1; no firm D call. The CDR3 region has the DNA TGTGCCAGCAGCTTAGAAAGGGCTAGTCGCAATGAGCAGTTCTTC. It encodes CASSLERASRNEQFF.